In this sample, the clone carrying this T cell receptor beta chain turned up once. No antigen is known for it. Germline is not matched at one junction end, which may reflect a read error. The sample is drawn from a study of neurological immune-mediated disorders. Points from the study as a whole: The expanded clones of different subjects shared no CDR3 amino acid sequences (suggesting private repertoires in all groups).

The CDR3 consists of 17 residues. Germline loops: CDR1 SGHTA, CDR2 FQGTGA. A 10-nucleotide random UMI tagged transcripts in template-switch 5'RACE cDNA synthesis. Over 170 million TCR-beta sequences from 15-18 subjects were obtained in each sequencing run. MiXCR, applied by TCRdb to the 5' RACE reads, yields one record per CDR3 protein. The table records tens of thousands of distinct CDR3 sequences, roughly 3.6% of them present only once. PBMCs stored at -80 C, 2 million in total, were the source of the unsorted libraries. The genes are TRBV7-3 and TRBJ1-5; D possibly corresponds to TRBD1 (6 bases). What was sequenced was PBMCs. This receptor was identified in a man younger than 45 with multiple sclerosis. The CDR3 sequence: CASRLRTVTLSNQPQNF. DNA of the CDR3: TGTGCCAGCCGCTTACGGACAGTGACCCTTAGCAATCAGCCCCAGAATTTT. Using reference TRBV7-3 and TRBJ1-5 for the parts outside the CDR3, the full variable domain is GAGVSQTPSNKVTEKGKYVELRCDPISGHTALYWYRQSLGQGPEFLIYFQGTGAADDSGLPNDRFFAVRPEGSVSTLKIQRTERGDSAVYLCASRLRTVTLSNQPQNFGDGTRLSIL.